The 11 T cell receptor beta chains given below trace back to one sample, sequenced in a study of T cell repertoires in cytomegalovirus infection. TCRdb recomputed calls from the reads with MiXCR, one row per CDR3 protein. Among about 260,000 distinct CDR3 sequences, approximately 13% were seen once, and the ten largest hold around 8.7%. The sample was PBMCs. Receptor source: a human donor in good health (CMV status not recorded). Some clones in this sample may be carry-over from other donors' samples.

This clonotype was detected ten times or more. The CDR3 coding sequence is TGTGCCAGCAGCTTACGAATGCGGTCGGGCTATGGCTACACCTTC. This sequence encodes CASSLRMRSGYGYTF. The chain uses TRBV7-2 and TRBJ1-2; no clear D gene. CDR3 length equals 15 residues. V lost 2 bases, J lost 4 bases, and 14 bases lay in between. Germline-derived CDR1 and CDR2 are SGHTA and FQGNSA. Together with reference TRBV7-2 and TRBJ1-2, the CDR3 gives the full variable domain: GAGVSQSPSNKVTEKGKDVELRCDPISGHTALYWYRQSLGQGLEFLIYFQGNSAPDKSGLPSDRFSAERTGGSVSTLTIQRTQQEDSAVYLCASSLRMRSGYGYTFGSGTRLTVV.

This clonotype has a handful of counts. The chain carries TRBV19 and TRBJ2-7; TRBD1 agrees at 7 bases. This CDR3 region has 14 residues. Unmatched junction bases numbered 9, after V lost 7 bases and J lost 3 bases. CDR1 LNHDA and CDR2 SQIVND come from the germline V gene (reference sequence). The CDR3 spells CASKPGGDFYEQYF. DNA of the CDR3: TGTGCCAGTAAACCAGGGGGAGATTTCTACGAGCAGTACTTC. Full variable domain (remainder filled in from reference TRBV19 and TRBJ2-7): DGGITQSPKYLFRKEGQNVTLSCEQNLNHDAMYWYRQDPGQGLRLIYYSQIVNDFQKGDIAEGYSVSREKKESFPLTVTSAQKNPTAFYLCASKPGGDFYEQYFGPGTRLTVT.

The sample holds one count of this clonotype. One base away lies a much larger clone, so this may be a sequencing read error. The chain joins TRBV7-3 to TRBJ2-7; no reliable D call. Germline V gene sequence: CDR1 SGHTA, CDR2 FQGTGA. The CDR3 sequence is 14 residues long. V was trimmed by 5 bases and J by 2 bases, leaving 13 bases between them. The CDR3 DNA is TGTGCCAGCAGCGCCACAGCGAACCCCTACGAGCAGTACTTC. Translation gives CASSATANPYEQYF.

The chain has TRBV3-1 and TRBJ2-5; 7 bases match TRBD2. There are 13 residues in the CDR3. Germline values: CDR1 LGHDT, CDR2 YNNKEL (reference sequence). V was clipped by 3 bases and J by 5 bases; unmatched bases: 3. The CDR3, as DNA: TGTGCCAGCAGCCAGATGGGAGGGGAGACCCAGTACTTC. Residues: CASSQMGGETQYF.

This clonotype came up many times. V gene TRBV6-4 combines with J gene TRBJ2-1; 8 bases are a match to TRBD2. The CDR3 has 14 residues. Looked up from germline, CDR1 is MRHNA and CDR2 is SNTAGT. V lost 2 bases, J lost 8 bases, and 5 bases stayed unmatched. The CDR3 nucleotides are TGTGCCAGCAGTGACAGCGGGGGTCTAGATGAGCAGTTCTTC. Its translation: CASSDSGGLDEQFF.

This clonotype was observed at least ten times. The chain recombines TRBV7-9 with TRBJ1-1; D uncertain. The length of the CDR3 is 12 residues. V was shortened by 1 base and J by 8 bases, with 8 bases between the two germline ends. Germline CDR1 is SEHNR and CDR2 is FQNEAQ (reference sequence). The CDR3 DNA is TGTGCCAGCAGCTTAGTACCACGAGAAGCTTTCTTT. This gives the protein CASSLVPREAFF.

In its sample, this clonotype was seen many times. The V call is TRBV6-5, the J call TRBJ2-7; D call uncertain. This CDR3 region has 17 residues. CDR1 and CDR2 from the germline V gene are MNHEY and SVGAGI. V gave up 0 bases and J gave up 0 bases, with 15 bases separating them. In DNA form, the CDR3 reads TGTGCCAGCAGTTACTCGGAGAGGTGGCGGAGCTCCTACGAGCAGTACTTC. Translation gives CASSYSERWRSSYEQYF.

The DNA for the CDR3 is TGCAGCGTTGAAGGAGTGGGTGGGAGGGGGGCAGGTGGAACCGGGGAGCTGTTTTTT. This encodes CSVEGVGGRGAGGTGELFF. The rearrangement uses TRBV29-1 and TRBJ2-2, with D possibly TRBD2 on 7 matching bases. The CDR3 is 19 amino acids. Germline CDR1 is SQVTM and CDR2 is ANQGSEA. Trimming left V 1 base short and J 5 bases short, with 26 bases between.

This clonotype was picked up many times. This sequence joins TRBV29-1 and TRBJ1-1, with D uncertain. This CDR3 spans 13 amino acids. Trimming took off 4 bases at V and 0 bases at J, with 9 bases between the two ends. Germline V gene data show CDR1 as SQVTM and CDR2 as ANQGSEA. CDR3 loop: CSVGNVMNTEAFF. The CDR3 nucleotides read TGCAGCGTTGGAAACGTTATGAACACTGAAGCTTTCTTT. The entire variable domain, with the rest obtained from reference TRBV29-1 and TRBJ1-1, is as follows: SAVISQKPSRDICQRGTSLTIQCQVDSQVTMMFWYRQQPGQSLTLIATANQGSEATYESGFVIDKFPISRPNLTFSTLTVSNMSPEDSSIYLCSVGNVMNTEAFFGQGTRLTVV.

The gene calls are TRBV28 and TRBJ2-7; D unclear. The CDR3 is made up of 15 amino acids. V lost 8 bases, J lost 0 bases, and 17 bases lay in between. Germline V lookup: CDR1 MDHEN, CDR2 SYDVKM. The CDR3 loop reads CASGSSHTSSYEQYF. The CDR3 bases are TGTGCCAGCGGGTCTTCCCACACCTCCTCCTACGAGCAGTACTTC.

This clonotype was seen at least ten times. The V gene is TRBV14, the J gene TRBJ2-6; D possibly corresponds to TRBD1 (6 bases). The germline V gene has CDR1 SGHDN and CDR2 FVKESK. The CDR3 consists of 15 residues. Between the trimmed V and J ends, which lost 6 bases and 2 bases, there was a span of 11 bases. In nucleotides, the CDR3 is TGTGCCAGCAGACCTCGGGACACTGGGGCCAACGTCCTGACTTTC. This encodes CASRPRDTGANVLTF. Full variable domain (outside the CDR3, taken from reference TRBV14 and TRBJ2-6): EAGVTQFPSHSVIEKGQTVTLRCDPISGHDNLYWYRRVMGKEIKFLLHFVKESKQDESGMPNNRFLAERTGGTYSTLKVQPAELEDSGVYFCASRPRDTGANVLTFGAGSRLTVL.